The clone carrying this TCR beta chain showed up just once. The data stem from a study of blood T cell repertoires in COVID-19. Overall study: The United States, Italy and Spain provided the acute and convalescent COVID-19 samples.

CDR1 is GTSNPN, CDR2 SVGIG, per germline (reference sequence). The CDR3 has 15 residues. V was pared by 4 bases and J by 8 bases, with 11 bases of the junction left unmatched. Original processing methods: It was from reference gene primer amplification that nucleated cell counts were estimated. Generated by immunoSEQ multiplex PCR, the TCRdb table keeps only in-frame clones and is missing some. V, J and clone size were drawn from that table, and D and trimming were deduced from the DNA. The profile covers roughly 120,000 clones, with approximately 80% appearing a single time and 6.2% taken by the ten largest.

The TCR originated in a man aged 70 or older with acute or convalescent COVID-19. The chain couples TRBV30 to TRBJ2-4; 10 positions match TRBD1. Sequenced input: peripheral blood. The CDR3 reads CAWKGETGGSDIQYF. The CDR3, as DNA: TGTGCCTGGAAGGGCGAGACAGGGGGCTCGGACATTCAGTACTTC.